This is a list of T cell receptor beta chains from one sample in a study of blood T cells in healthy people across ages. TCRdb reanalysed the 5' RACE reads using MiXCR and keeps one entry per CDR3 protein. The sample contains 380,000 or so distinct CDR3 sequences, 45% to 60% of which appear only once. Sequencing was performed on blood. Receptors were obtained from a man aged 60 to 75 in good health. Each CDR3 is given with its conserved first and last residue. D genes are given only for firm matches. Clone size is shown for a subset of rows, as once, few, many or a class of expanded clone.

cdr3_aa cdr3_nt j_call d_call clone_size v_call
CAIPSSSGANVLTF TGCGCCATCCCGAGCTCCTCTGGGGCCAACGTCCTGACTTTC TRBJ2-6 NA NA TRBV5-1
CASSPSRVLRTDTQYF TGTGCCAGCAGCCCCTCTCGGGTTCTTCGCACAGATACGCAGTATTTT TRBJ2-3 NA few TRBV7-9
CAIRGQGLPETQYF TGTGCCATCAGGGGACAGGGCCTCCCAGAGACCCAGTACTTC TRBJ2-5 TRBD1 NA TRBV10-3
CSASGDRINYGYTF TGCAGTGCTAGCGGGGACAGGATTAACTATGGCTACACCTTC TRBJ1-2 TRBD1 many TRBV20-1
CASSQDGYNSPLHF TGCGCCAGCAGCCAAGACGGTTATAATTCACCCCTCCACTTT TRBJ1-6 NA few TRBV4-3
CSVVQGGGDEQYF TGCAGCGTTGTTCAAGGCGGTGGGGACGAGCAGTACTTC TRBJ2-7 NA NA TRBV29-1
CASSQGGTGNIQYF TGTGCCAGCAGCCAAGGGGGGACGGGAAACATTCAGTACTTC TRBJ2-4 NA few TRBV4-2
CASSWTSGVDNEQFF TGCGCCAGCAGCTGGACTAGCGGAGTTGACAATGAGCAGTTCTTC TRBJ2-1 TRBD2 once TRBV5-1
CASSYRGSGAFF TGTGCCAGCAGTTACAGGGGGTCTGGGGCTTTCTTT TRBJ1-1 TRBD1 NA TRBV28
CASSEEGRGSDTQYF TGTGCCAGCAGTGAAGAGGGGCGGGGTTCCGATACGCAGTATTTT TRBJ2-3 NA NA TRBV2
CVSRAGGYEQYF TGTGTCAGCCGCGCCGGTGGGTACGAGCAGTACTTC TRBJ2-7 NA NA TRBV27
CASSPRTSGKETQYF TGTGCCAGCTCACCGAGGACTAGCGGGAAAGAGACCCAGTACTTC TRBJ2-5 TRBD2 many TRBV18
CSARDFKRTSDEQFF TGCAGTGCTAGAGATTTTAAGAGAACCTCGGATGAGCAGTTCTTC TRBJ2-1 NA NA TRBV20-1
CASSHNRIREKLFF TGTGCCAGCAGCCACAACAGGATTCGTGAAAAACTGTTTTTT TRBJ1-4 NA NA TRBV3-1
CASSPLRATPDRDEQYF TGTGCCAGCAGCCCACTGAGGGCTACCCCGGATCGGGACGAGCAGTACTTC TRBJ2-7 NA few TRBV7-4
CASILRGEANGYTF TGTGCCAGCATCCTTCGTGGGGAGGCGAATGGCTACACCTTC TRBJ1-2 NA NA TRBV12-3/TRBV12-4
CAISTDRGQQKLFF TGTGCCATCAGCACGGACAGGGGGCAACAGAAACTGTTTTTT TRBJ1-4 TRBD1 NA TRBV10-3
CASSDVIGASSYEQYF TGTGCCAGCAGCGATGTAATCGGGGCCAGTTCCTACGAGCAGTACTTC TRBJ2-7 NA NA TRBV4-2
CASRRVGTGGVEQYF TGTGCCAGCAGGAGGGTAGGGACAGGGGGAGTGGAGCAGTACTTC TRBJ2-5 TRBD1 once TRBV2
CGARSGTDLYNEQYF TGCGGTGCTAGGTCCGGGACAGACCTCTACAATGAGCAGTACTTC TRBJ2-7 TRBD1 NA TRBV20-1